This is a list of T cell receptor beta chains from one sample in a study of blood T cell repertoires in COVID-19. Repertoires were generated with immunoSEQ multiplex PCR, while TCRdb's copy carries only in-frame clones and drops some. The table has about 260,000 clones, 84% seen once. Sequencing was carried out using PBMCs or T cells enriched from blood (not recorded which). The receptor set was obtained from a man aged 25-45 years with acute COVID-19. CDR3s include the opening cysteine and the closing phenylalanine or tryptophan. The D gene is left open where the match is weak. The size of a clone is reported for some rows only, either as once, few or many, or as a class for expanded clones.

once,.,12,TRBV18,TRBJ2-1,CASSPERDGQFF,TGTGCCAGCTCACCAGAACGGGATGGGCAGTTCTTC
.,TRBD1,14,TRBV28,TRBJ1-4,CASRLTGAIGKLFF,TGTGCCAGCAGGCTGACAGGGGCGATCGGAAAACTGTTTTTT
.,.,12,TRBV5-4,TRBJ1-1,CASSFFSREAFF,TGTGCCAGCAGCTTCTTCAGTCGTGAAGCTTTCTTT
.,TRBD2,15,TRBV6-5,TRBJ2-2,CASSYELAGAGELFF,TGTGCCAGCAGTTACGAACTAGCGGGCGCCGGGGAGCTGTTTTTT
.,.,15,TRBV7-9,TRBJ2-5,CASSPDRGGMKTQYF,TGTGCCAGCAGCCCTGATAGGGGTGGAATGAAGACCCAGTACTTC
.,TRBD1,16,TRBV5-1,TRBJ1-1,CASSSPPGQLNTEAFF,TGCGCCAGCAGCTCACCCCCGGGACAGCTGAACACTGAAGCTTTCTTT
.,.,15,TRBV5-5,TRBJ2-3,CASSLTVAGADTQYF,TGTGCCAGCAGCCTGACCGTTGCGGGCGCGGATACGCAGTATTTT
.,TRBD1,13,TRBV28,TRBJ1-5,CASSGTGGRPQHF,TGTGCCAGCAGTGGGACAGGGGGTAGGCCCCAGCATTTT
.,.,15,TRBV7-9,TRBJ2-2,CASSSPLANTGELFF,TGTGCCAGCAGCTCCCCCCTAGCCAACACCGGGGAGCTGTTTTTT
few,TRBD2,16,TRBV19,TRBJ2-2,CASSIGLAVPTGELFF,TGTGCCAGTAGTATCGGACTAGCGGTACCCACCGGGGAGCTGTTTTTT
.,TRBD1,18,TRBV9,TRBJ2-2,CASSVVDRGPSNTGELFF,TGTGCCAGCAGCGTAGTGGACAGGGGCCCGAGTAACACCGGGGAGCTGTTTTTT
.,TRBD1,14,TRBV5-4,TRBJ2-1,CASSRDRVYNEQFF,TGTGCCAGCAGCCGGGACAGAGTCTACAATGAGCAGTTCTTC
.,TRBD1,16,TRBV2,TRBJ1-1,CARTRDRGRPNTEAFF,TGTGCCAGGACGAGGGACAGGGGGCGGCCGAACACTGAAGCTTTCTTT
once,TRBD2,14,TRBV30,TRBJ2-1,CAWSPLAELNEQFF,TGTGCCTGGAGTCCCCTAGCGGAACTCAATGAGCAGTTCTTC
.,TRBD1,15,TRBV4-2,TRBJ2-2,CASSQGRQGDGELFF,TGTGCCAGCAGCCAAGGCCGACAGGGTGACGGGGAGCTGTTTTTT